The rows below give T cell receptor beta chains drawn from one sample of a study of technical replicates of blood from several donors. Generated by immunoSEQ multiplex PCR, the TCRdb table keeps only in-frame clones and is missing some. Of more than 65,000 clones listed, about 94% were seen once; the top ten hold less than 0.25%. Sequences were obtained from T cells isolated from PBMCs. These receptors came from a human donor in good health. CDR3s include the opening cysteine and the closing phenylalanine or tryptophan. Clone size is not always given. Where it is, it says once, few, many or a class for expanded clones.

size	J	V	length	CDR3
-	TRBJ1-4	TRBV4-1	17	CASSRQGLIPWNEKLFF
-	TRBJ2-3	TRBV5-1	15	CASSLGGYGTDTQYF
-	TRBJ2-1	TRBV27	15	CASSLSLAGGVEQFF
-	TRBJ2-7	TRBV5-1	15	CASSLGSSLSYEQYF
-	TRBJ2-3	TRBV30	13	CACLTVGGDTQYF
-	TRBJ2-3	TRBV30	13	CAWSVDSSDTQYF
-	TRBJ2-3	TRBV6-5	16	CASSYLSGRSPDTQYF
-	TRBJ1-3	TRBV5-5	16	CASSSDSPPLGNTIYF
-	TRBJ1-1	TRBV28	11	CASSSLRDRTF
-	TRBJ2-3	TRBV15	16	CATSFRRGQVTDTQYF
-	TRBJ2-3	TRBV11-2	18	CASSPLRKQTTSTDTQYF
-	TRBJ1-1	TRBV6-1	15	CASSESGGKGTEAFF
-	TRBJ1-1	TRBV6-1	14	CASTRVMDATVGFF
-	TRBJ2-7	TRBV28	15	CASSYTYRETYEQYF
-	TRBJ2-6	TRBV5-1	15	CASSLDSSGANVLTF
-	TRBJ1-1	TRBV27	14	CASSLPGISTEAFF
-	TRBJ2-1	TRBV7-2	16	CASSHLTGIAGNEQFF
-	TRBJ2-1	TRBV29-1	16	CSVDPAVYPENNEQFF
-	TRBJ1-4	TRBV7-6	15	CASSLHDRENEKLFF
-	TRBJ2-7	TRBV6-5	15	CASSYDGTDSYEQYF
-	TRBJ2-1	TRBV6-1	15	CASRVGTSSLNEQFF
-	TRBJ2-7	TRBV5-1	12	CASSLTGYEQYF
-	TRBJ2-7	TRBV14	16	CASSRVRDRVLGEQYF
-	TRBJ2-3	TRBV11-2	13	CASSLIATDTQYF
once	TRBJ2-1	TRBV28	15	CASSLVRLAGNEQFF
-	TRBJ1-4	TRBV19	16	CASSIRQGTPGEKLFF
-	TRBJ2-7	TRBV6-5	14	CASSYGTGAYEQYF
once	TRBJ2-3	TRBV27	17	CASSLSLTSGNTDTQYF
-	TRBJ2-1	TRBV6-1	15	CASSEVGGRGSEQFF
-	TRBJ2-5	TRBV5-4	13	CASSLDWRQTQYF
-	TRBJ2-3	TRBV28	18	CASSSPPGAGGMADTQYF
-	TRBJ2-1	TRBV5-4	15	CASSAAGVPYNEQFF
-	TRBJ2-1	TRBV6-5	14	CATAPLAGADEQFF
-	TRBJ2-7	TRBV5-1	16	CASSLAPAGEVYEQYF
-	TRBJ1-1	TRBV27	14	CASSPMGGYTEAFF
-	TRBJ2-1	TRBV12-5	16	CASGPAGLALNNEQFF
-	TRBJ2-5	TRBV28	14	CASSNTGRPETQYF
-	TRBJ2-5	TRBV12-5	13	CASGQSGTETQYF
-	TRBJ1-6	TRBV11-2	14	CASSPAISRSPLHF
-	TRBJ1-2	TRBV5-8	15	CASSFGRQGEYGYTF
once	TRBJ2-4	TRBV28	20	CASSSPPGLAGGPTRNIQYF
-	TRBJ2-5	TRBV6-4	13	CASPDGTTETQYF
-	TRBJ2-7	TRBV25-1	15	CASSDERSGRDEQYF
-	TRBJ2-7	TRBV28	14	CASSSGTGKVEQYF
-	TRBJ1-1	TRBV2	12	CASSEQFGRAFF
-	TRBJ2-7	TRBV27	13	CASRLGGNSEQYF